Presented here are 29 T cell receptor beta chains from one specimen sequenced in a study of cytomegalovirus exposure and HLA in healthy donors. Profiled with immunoSEQ multiplex PCR; TCRdb holds only in-frame clones, not every one. The data hold about 240,000 clones, with approximately 86% observed a single time. What was sequenced was PBMCs. These receptors all come from a woman aged 25-40 years in good health and CMV-seropositive.

The gene calls are TRBV28 and TRBJ2-7; 7 positions match TRBD2. The trim removed 7 bases at V and 4 bases at J, leaving 4 bases unmatched. Germline lookup yields CDR1 MDHEN and CDR2 SYDVKM. This CDR3 spans 12 amino acids. The CDR3 sequence is CASTGRDYEQYF. In DNA, the CDR3 is TGTGCCAGCACAGGGAGGGATTACGAGCAGTACTTC.

The V and J genes are TRBV6-1 and TRBJ1-5; D is ambiguous. The CDR3 is 16 residues long. Per the germline V gene, CDR1 is MNHNS and CDR2 is SASEGT. Trimming cost V 4 bases and J 3 bases, with 16 bases left between them. This CDR3 reads CASSGHVGQFNQPQHF. In DNA, the CDR3 is TGTGCCAGCAGTGGACACGTGGGCCAGTTCAATCAGCCCCAGCATTTT.

The rearrangement uses TRBV27 and TRBJ2-1, with 9 bases matching TRBD1. CDR3 length: 15 residues. The trim removed 5 bases at V and 8 bases at J, leaving 10 bases unmatched. The germline V gene encodes CDR1 MNHEY and CDR2 SMNVEV (reference sequence). CDR3 protein: CASSPPGQGRYEQFF. CDR3 DNA: TGTGCCAGCAGTCCCCCGGGACAGGGTCGATATGAGCAGTTCTTC.

The V and J genes are TRBV5-1 and TRBJ2-3; a weak D match, TRBD1 (6 bases). The CDR3 has 15 amino acids. In germline, CDR1 is SGHRS, CDR2 YFSETQ. The V and J ends lost 7 bases and 0 bases respectively, with 15 bases between them. DNA for the CDR3: TGCGCCAGCCAAACAGGGCGGACGAGCACAGATACGCAGTATTTT. Encoded protein: CASQTGRTSTDTQYF.

This clone was seen a few times. The chain employs TRBV9 and TRBJ2-3; tentative D call: TRBD2 (6 bases). Trimming pared 0 bases from V and 3 bases from J, leaving 11 bases between. The CDR3 contains 15 residues. Germline-derived CDR1 and CDR2 are SGDLS and YYNGEE. The CDR3 DNA reads TGTGCCAGCAGCGTAGGACTAGTCTCGACAGATACGCAGTATTTT. Translating gives CASSVGLVSTDTQYF.

The chain employs TRBV10-1 and TRBJ1-1; 7 bases map to TRBD1. The CDR3 runs to 12 residues. The germline V gene encodes CDR1 WNHNN and CDR2 SYGVQD (reference sequence). The V gene end was trimmed by 11 bases and the J gene end by 8 bases; junction bases not matched to a gene: 11. The CDR3, as DNA: TGCGCCGCGATGGGGGACAGTCACGAAGCTTTCTTT. Translation gives CAAMGDSHEAFF.

The rearrangement joins TRBV29-1 to TRBJ2-5, with 7 bases matching TRBD1. With V trimmed by 4 bases and J by 5 bases, 4 bases remained unmatched. The germline V gene encodes CDR1 SQVTM and CDR2 ANQGSEA. The CDR3 has 12 amino acids. The CDR3 spells CSVAPGGETQYF. CDR3 bases: TGCAGCGTTGCGCCAGGGGGTGAGACCCAGTACTTC.

The V gene is TRBV7-9, the J gene TRBJ1-1, with 10 bases aligning to TRBD1. There are 14 residues in the CDR3. V was pared by 6 bases and J by 1 base, with 2 bases of the junction left unmatched. Germline loops: CDR1 SEHNR, CDR2 FQNEAQ (reference sequence). CDR3 DNA sequence: TGTGCCAGCAGGACAGGGGGCCGGAACACTGAAGCTTTCTTT. This encodes CASRTGGRNTEAFF.

The chain recombines TRBV4-1 with TRBJ1-2; D is uncertain. The V gene's germline CDR1 is MGHRA and CDR2 YSYEKL. Trimming removed 6 bases at V and 5 bases at J, with 19 bases between. CDR3 length: 15 residues. The CDR3 spells CASSPTWTANYGYTF. In DNA form, the CDR3 reads TGCGCCAGCAGTCCCACTTGGACTGCGAATTATGGCTACACCTTC.

The rearrangement links TRBV5-1 to TRBJ1-1; possibly TRBD1 for D (6 bases). There are 14 residues in the CDR3. Trimming took 5 bases from V and 5 from J, leaving 16 bases between them. Looked up from germline, CDR1 is SGHRS and CDR2 is YFSETQ. Written as DNA, the CDR3 is TGCGCCAGCAGTTATACAGGGATGTGGACTGAAGCTTTCTTT. This sequence encodes CASSYTGMWTEAFF.

The chain recombines TRBV10-3 with TRBJ1-1; D perhaps matches TRBD1 (6 bases). Germline V lookup: CDR1 ENHRY, CDR2 SYGVKD. V was pared by 7 bases and J by 2 bases, with 11 bases between. This CDR3 contains 13 residues. CDR3 in DNA: TGTGCCATCAACAGGGAGTTTAACACTGAAGCTTTCTTT. Translated, it gives CAINREFNTEAFF.

The chain uses TRBV29-1 and TRBJ1-1; tentatively, D is TRBD1 (5 bases). Germline V lookup: CDR1 SQVTM, CDR2 ANQGSEA. CDR3 length: 13 amino acids. Deletions cut 7 bases from V and 1 base from J, with 13 bases between. CDR3 sequence (DNA): TGCAGCGGCATCCAGGGCCGGAACACTGAAGCTTTCTTT. Protein sequence: CSGIQGRNTEAFF.

The count of this clone is one. V is TRBV29-1 and J is TRBJ2-1; TRBD2 matches at 12 bases. The CDR3 extends over 14 amino acids. Germline V gene sequence: CDR1 SQVTM, CDR2 ANQGSEA. Germline trimming cut 4 bases from V and 5 bases from J; bases unmatched to any gene: 3. CDR3 bases: TGCAGCGTTGCGACTAGCGGGAGCAACAATGAGCAGTTCTTC. This translates into CSVATSGSNNEQFF.

For this clone: One end of the junction fails to match germline, which may point to a read error. The chain joins TRBV7-9 to TRBJ1-1; 9 bases are a match to TRBD1. The germline CDR1 and CDR2 sequences are SEHNR and FQNEAQ (reference sequence). The CDR3 runs 14 residues. This CDR3 reads CASSAGTGNAEAFF. The DNA of the CDR3 is TGTGCCAGCAGCGCCGGGACAGGGAACGCTGAAGCTTTCTTT.

This clone was seen just once. This chain uses TRBV10-1 with TRBJ2-3; possibly TRBD2 for D (6 bases). Germline V gene data show CDR1 as WNHNN and CDR2 as SYGVQD (reference sequence). Trimming shortened V by 2 bases and J by 6 bases, and 18 bases separated the two germline ends. This CDR3 has 16 amino acids. The CDR3 protein is CASSEGVGTSPDTQYF. The CDR3 bases are TGCGCCAGCAGTGAGGGAGTTGGGACTTCCCCTGATACGCAGTATTTT.

With respect to this clone: In the same sample, other DNA sequences code for this CDR3. V and J are TRBV15 and TRBJ2-1; 13 positions agree with TRBD2. The CDR3 is made up of 16 amino acids. Germline assignment: CDR1 LNHNV and CDR2 YYDKDF (reference sequence). Trimming removed 1 base from V and 7 bases from J; junction bases left unmatched: 4. CDR3 sequence: CATSRGGLAGYNEQFF. In DNA form, the CDR3 reads TGTGCCACCAGCAGAGGGGGACTAGCGGGATATAATGAGCAGTTCTTC.

The V and J genes are TRBV7-8 and TRBJ2-3, with 8 bases matching TRBD2. Germline-derived CDR1 and CDR2 are SGHVS and FQNEAQ. The CDR3 extends over 17 amino acids. J lost 1 base, V lost 5 bases, and 11 bases had no gene match. The CDR3 reads CASSPIPGTSGTDTQYF. Here the CDR3 DNA reads TGTGCCAGCAGCCCCATACCCGGGACTAGTGGCACAGATACGCAGTATTTT.

This chain connects TRBV6-5 to TRBJ1-1; TRBD1 might be the D (5 bases). CDR1 and CDR2 (germline): MNHEY, SVGAGI. The V end was cut by 6 bases, the J end by 3 bases, with 11 bases between. CDR3 length: 13 amino acids. CDR3 sequence reads: CASRDQGHTEAFF. The CDR3 region has the DNA TGTGCCAGCAGGGATCAGGGCCACACTGAAGCTTTCTTT.

The chain joins TRBV30 to TRBJ1-3, with D possibly TRBD1 on 6 matching bases. The CDR3 covers 16 residues. With 2 bases removed from V and 8 bases from J, the gap between germline ends came to 22 bases. The germline V gene encodes CDR1 GTSNPN and CDR2 SVGIG (reference sequence). CDR3 coding DNA: TGTGCCTGGAGTAGGTTTTCCGGGGGCGGGAGAGACACCATATATTTT. As protein: CAWSRFSGGGRDTIYF.

V and J are TRBV4-1 and TRBJ2-3, with D unresolved. The germline CDR1 and CDR2 sequences are MGHRA and YSYEKL. CDR3 length: 14 amino acids. V gave up 1 base and J gave up 3 bases, with 8 bases separating them. This chain's CDR3 is CASSQGRWTDTQYF. The CDR3 DNA reads TGCGCCAGCAGCCAAGGCAGGTGGACAGATACGCAGTATTTT.

This rearrangement joins TRBV29-1 to TRBJ2-1; possibly TRBD2 for D (6 bases). V gave up 3 bases and J gave up 10 bases, with 25 bases separating them. The CDR3 extends over 16 amino acids. Germline CDR1 reads SQVTM; CDR2 reads ANQGSEA. The CDR3 DNA reads TGCAGCGTTGACACCCTAGGGACTTTCCGGATGGTCGAGCAGTTCTTC. This gives the protein CSVDTLGTFRMVEQFF.

This clone was detected once. The chain employs TRBV4-1 and TRBJ2-1; possibly TRBD2 for D (5 bases). V was cut by 0 bases and J by 3 bases, with 6 bases left in between. The CDR3 is made up of 14 amino acids. Germline V gives CDR1 MGHRA, CDR2 YSYEKL. DNA for the CDR3: TGCGCCAGCAGCCAAGAGACTATCTACAATGAGCAGTTCTTC. Encoded protein: CASSQETIYNEQFF.

This clone was counted once. The chain uses TRBV2 and TRBJ2-4; D remains unclear. Germline V gives CDR1 SNHLY, CDR2 FYNNEI. The CDR3 consists of 14 residues. V was shortened by 5 bases and J by 5 bases, with 13 bases between the two germline ends. The CDR3 DNA reads TGTGCCAGCAGTTATACAGTATACGAAAACATTCAGTACTTC. As protein: CASSYTVYENIQYF.

The chain links TRBV28 to TRBJ1-5, with D tentatively TRBD1 (5 bases). This CDR3 comprises 17 residues. Germline values: CDR1 MDHEN, CDR2 SYDVKM. The germline V and J ends were trimmed by 2 bases and 0 bases, with 14 bases remaining between them. The CDR3 sequence: CASSLGLGANSNQPQHF. The CDR3 nucleotides are TGTGCCAGCAGTTTAGGGTTAGGGGCCAATAGCAATCAGCCCCAGCATTTT.

The rearrangement links TRBV15 to TRBJ2-7; 7 bases line up with TRBD1. Germline CDR1 reads LNHNV; CDR2 reads YYDKDF (reference sequence). V was pared by 3 bases and J by 5 bases, with 10 bases of the junction left unmatched. This CDR3 has 15 amino acids. CDR3 in DNA: TGTGCCACCAGCAGCGACAGGGCATCGTGGGACGAGCAGTACTTC. Translated, it gives CATSSDRASWDEQYF.

The V and J genes are TRBV4-2 and TRBJ1-1; D uncertain. CDR1 and CDR2 (germline): LGHNA, YNFKEQ. This CDR3 is 18 amino acids long. The germline V and J ends were trimmed by 0 bases and 3 bases, with 20 bases remaining between them. The CDR3 DNA sequence: TGTGCCAGCAGCCAAGAGACGAATTCAGCGGAGGCGCACACTGAAGCTTTCTTT. It encodes CASSQETNSAEAHTEAFF.

This chain links TRBV11-3 with TRBJ2-1; perhaps TRBD1 as D (6 bases). V gave up 4 bases and J gave up 2 bases, with 6 bases separating them. This CDR3 spans 13 amino acids. The V gene's germline CDR1 is SGHNT and CDR2 YENEEA. CDR3 residues: CASSSGAYNEQFF. DNA of the CDR3: TGTGCCAGCAGCTCAGGGGCCTACAATGAGCAGTTCTTC.

V gene TRBV28 combines with J gene TRBJ2-1; TRBD2 matches at 14 bases. CDR1 and CDR2 from the germline V gene are MDHEN and SYDVKM. V shed 4 bases and J 6 bases; nucleotides not matched to a gene: 5. This CDR3 contains 16 residues. CDR3 region: CASSWTSGRTVNEQFF. CDR3 bases: TGTGCCAGCAGTTGGACTAGCGGGAGGACCGTCAATGAGCAGTTCTTC.

V usage is TRBV27 and J usage is TRBJ1-2; 9 nucleotides line up with TRBD1. CDR1 and CDR2 (germline): MNHEY, SMNVEV (reference sequence). Germline trimming cut 6 bases from V and 4 bases from J; bases unmatched to any gene: 6. CDR3 size: 14 residues. CDR3 DNA: TGTGCCAGCAGGACCGGGACAGGGAGCTATGGCTACACCTTC. Translating it yields CASRTGTGSYGYTF.